This T cell receptor beta chain emerged from a study of OX40 agonist ivuxolimab in advanced cancers. Sequenced by immunoSEQ multiplex PCR; TCRdb stores in-frame clones only, minus some. The sample contains more than 70,000 clones, about 85% of which appear only once. Blood sampling was done at baseline, cycle 4 day 1, and cycle 7 day 1. The V gene lost 3 bases and the J gene lost 0 bases, with 13 bases spanning the gap. CDR1 is SGDLS and CDR2 is YYNGEE in the germline V gene. The CDR3 consists of 17 residues. The sequence derives from an adult with an advanced solid tumor such as melanoma, head and neck, liver or kidney cancer. The sample here was CD4+ or CD8+ T cells sorted from blood, taken in a trial of the OX40 agonist ivuxolimab. The chain recombines TRBV9 with TRBJ1-6; D possibly corresponds to TRBD1 (5 bases). CDR3 nucleotide sequence: TGTGCCAGCAGCGGGGGGACTCCCAGCTCCTATAATTCACCCCTCCACTTT. Protein product: CASSGGTPSSYNSPLHF.